Below, one T cell receptor (beta chain) is given with its context. Antigen specificity is unknown. This CDR3 has 15 amino acids. V gave up 6 bases and J gave up 1 base; unmatched junction bases: 4. The V gene's germline CDR1 is MNHEY and CDR2 SMNVEV (reference sequence). This entry belongs to a study of B cell selection in AIRE deficiency. CD4+CD127+ cells were sorted as the conventional CD4 T cells. Control samples were from healthy, unrelated donors. Notes on the study in general: Tconv and Treg cells from AIRE-deficient patients resembled healthy donors in TCRBV usage, CDR3 length and diversity.

Generated by immunoSEQ multiplex PCR, the TCRdb table keeps only in-frame clones and is missing some. Here the sample spans roughly 24,000 clones, approximately 96% being singletons. The receptor comes from a human donor in good health. The V call is TRBV27, the J call TRBJ2-2; 8 bases map to TRBD1. Source material: CD4+CD127+ conventional T cells sorted from PBMCs. CDR3 sequence reads: CASRKGQENTGELFF. The CDR3 nucleotides are TGTGCCAGCAGGAAGGGACAGGAGAACACCGGGGAGCTGTTTTTT.